Listed below are T cell receptor beta chains from one sample, sequenced in a study of Graves' ophthalmopathy and Graves' hyperthyroidism. TCRdb used MiXCR to reprocess the multiplex PCR reads, holding one entry per CDR3 protein. The repertoire holds roughly 410,000 distinct CDR3 sequences, with 15% as singletons. The sample consisted of peripheral blood. Receptors were obtained from a young woman with stable Graves' hyperthyroidism. Each CDR3 is given with its conserved first and last residue. A D gene is named only where the DNA matches it firmly. The size of a clone is reported for some rows only, either as once, few or many, or as a class for expanded clones.

d_call: TRBD2; v_call: TRBV14; j_call: TRBJ2-2; clone_size: few; cdr3_nt: TGTGCCAGCAGCCACGGCCATTACGGGACTAGCAGGACCGGGGAGCTGTTTTTT; cdr3_aa: CASSHGHYGTSRTGELFF
d_call: NA; v_call: TRBV20-1; j_call: TRBJ1-3; clone_size: many; cdr3_nt: TGCAGTGCTAGTCGCGACTCTGGAAACACCATATATTTT; cdr3_aa: CSASRDSGNTIYF
d_call: NA; v_call: TRBV5-1; j_call: TRBJ2-2; clone_size: many; cdr3_nt: TGCGCCAGCAGCTTGGGACTTAACACCGGGGAGCTGTTTTTT; cdr3_aa: CASSLGLNTGELFF
d_call: NA; v_call: TRBV18; j_call: TRBJ1-2; clone_size: many; cdr3_nt: TGTGCCAGCGGCTATTTCGGCAGGGCTGATGGCTACACCTTC; cdr3_aa: CASGYFGRADGYTF
d_call: NA; v_call: TRBV15; j_call: TRBJ1-1; clone_size: many; cdr3_nt: TGTGCCACCAGCAGAGAGCTGGGGAGGACTGAAGCTTTCTTT; cdr3_aa: CATSRELGRTEAFF
d_call: TRBD1; v_call: TRBV7-9; j_call: TRBJ1-3; clone_size: NA; cdr3_nt: TGTGCCAGCAGCAAGACAGGGAGCTCTGGAAACACCATATATTTT; cdr3_aa: CASSKTGSSGNTIYF
d_call: NA; v_call: TRBV19; j_call: TRBJ2-7; clone_size: many; cdr3_nt: TGTGCCAGTAGTATAGATACAGCCGTCTACGAGCAGTACTTC; cdr3_aa: CASSIDTAVYEQYF
d_call: TRBD2; v_call: TRBV11-2; j_call: TRBJ2-5; clone_size: NA; cdr3_nt: TGTGCCAGCAGCTCATCAGGGACTAGCGGGGGCCAAGAGACCCAGTACTTC; cdr3_aa: CASSSSGTSGGQETQYF
d_call: NA; v_call: TRBV4-2; j_call: TRBJ1-1; clone_size: NA; cdr3_nt: TGTGCCAGCAGCCAAGAGGCGGGCAGGGACGCTGAAGCTTTCTTT; cdr3_aa: CASSQEAGRDAEAFF
d_call: NA; v_call: TRBV27; j_call: TRBJ1-1; clone_size: many; cdr3_nt: TGTGCCAGCAGTTTAGGGGGACCCACTGAAGCTTTCTTT; cdr3_aa: CASSLGGPTEAFF
d_call: NA; v_call: TRBV7-2; j_call: TRBJ2-5; clone_size: many; cdr3_nt: TGTGCCAGCAGCCCACAGAGACTGGACCAAGAGACCCAGTACTTC; cdr3_aa: CASSPQRLDQETQYF
d_call: NA; v_call: TRBV2; j_call: TRBJ2-5; clone_size: many; cdr3_nt: TGTGCCAGCTGCAGCTCAACACAGCAAGAGACCCAGTACTTC; cdr3_aa: CASCSSTQQETQYF
d_call: NA; v_call: TRBV12-3/TRBV12-4; j_call: TRBJ2-6; clone_size: many; cdr3_nt: TGTGCCAGCAACAATAATGGGGCCAACGTCCTGACTTTC; cdr3_aa: CASNNNGANVLTF
d_call: NA; v_call: TRBV20-1; j_call: TRBJ1-2; clone_size: many; cdr3_nt: TGCAGTGCTAGAGGGGAGATGAGGAACTATGGCTACACCTTC; cdr3_aa: CSARGEMRNYGYTF
d_call: TRBD1; v_call: TRBV6-1; j_call: TRBJ1-2; clone_size: NA; cdr3_nt: TGTGCCAGCAGTGTGGTGTCGACAGGGTCGGGGAACTATGGCTACACCTTC; cdr3_aa: CASSVVSTGSGNYGYTF
d_call: TRBD1; v_call: TRBV12-3/TRBV12-4; j_call: TRBJ1-1; clone_size: many; cdr3_nt: TGTGCCAGCAGTTTAGGGACAGGAGTCCCTGAAGCTTTCTTT; cdr3_aa: CASSLGTGVPEAFF
d_call: TRBD1; v_call: TRBV11-1; j_call: TRBJ1-2; clone_size: few; cdr3_nt: TGTGCCAGCAGTCTTCAGACAGGGCCCCAGGGTTATGGCTACACCTTC; cdr3_aa: CASSLQTGPQGYGYTF
d_call: TRBD1; v_call: TRBV27; j_call: TRBJ1-6; clone_size: few; cdr3_nt: TGTGCCAGCAGTCCGAGCTTGACAGGGAGAAATTCACCCCTCCACTTT; cdr3_aa: CASSPSLTGRNSPLHF
d_call: TRBD2; v_call: TRBV6-2/TRBV6-3; j_call: TRBJ2-4; clone_size: many; cdr3_nt: TGTGCCAGCAGCTTCGGACTAGCGGGGGGGGTAGCCAAAAACATTCAGTACTTC; cdr3_aa: CASSFGLAGGVAKNIQYF
d_call: TRBD2; v_call: TRBV6-1; j_call: TRBJ2-5; clone_size: NA; cdr3_nt: TGTGCCAGCAGTGAAGCTAGCGGGGGGTCATGGGAGACCCAGTACTTC; cdr3_aa: CASSEASGGSWETQYF
d_call: NA; v_call: TRBV3-1; j_call: TRBJ1-2; clone_size: many; cdr3_nt: TGTGCCAGCAGTCGGACAGTGACTTCTGGCTACACCTTC; cdr3_aa: CASSRTVTSGYTF
d_call: NA; v_call: TRBV19; j_call: TRBJ2-5; clone_size: NA; cdr3_nt: TGTGCCAGTACCCCCGGCGGGCATCAAGAGACCCAGTACTTC; cdr3_aa: CASTPGGHQETQYF
d_call: NA; v_call: TRBV9; j_call: TRBJ1-5; clone_size: many; cdr3_nt: TGTGCCAGCAGTGCGGGGCATAGCAATCAGCCCCAGCATTTT; cdr3_aa: CASSAGHSNQPQHF
d_call: NA; v_call: TRBV7-2; j_call: TRBJ1-6; clone_size: NA; cdr3_nt: TGTGCCAGCAGCTTAGCGCGCAGCTCCTATAATTCACCCCTCCACTTT; cdr3_aa: CASSLARSSYNSPLHF
d_call: NA; v_call: TRBV5-1; j_call: TRBJ1-1; clone_size: many; cdr3_nt: TGCGCCAGCAGCTTGGATGGAGATGGTGAAGCTTTCTTT; cdr3_aa: CASSLDGDGEAFF
d_call: NA; v_call: TRBV20-1; j_call: TRBJ1-6; clone_size: many; cdr3_nt: TGCAGTGCTAGATCAGACCGGGACACGAGCTCCTATAATTCACCCCTCCACTTT; cdr3_aa: CSARSDRDTSSYNSPLHF
d_call: NA; v_call: TRBV6-5; j_call: TRBJ1-5; clone_size: many; cdr3_nt: TGTGCCAGCAGTTACAAGCGAGGGAGTGATCAGCCCCAGCATTTT; cdr3_aa: CASSYKRGSDQPQHF
d_call: NA; v_call: TRBV12-3/TRBV12-4; j_call: TRBJ1-3; clone_size: many; cdr3_nt: TGTGCCAGCAGTTTTGGCTCCTCACCCTCTGGAAACACCATATATTTT; cdr3_aa: CASSFGSSPSGNTIYF
d_call: NA; v_call: TRBV6-1; j_call: TRBJ2-5; clone_size: NA; cdr3_nt: TGTGCCAGCAGTGAATTCGGAGGTAGCTCCCGCGAGACCCAGTACTTC; cdr3_aa: CASSEFGGSSRETQYF
d_call: NA; v_call: TRBV19; j_call: TRBJ2-3; clone_size: NA; cdr3_nt: TGTGCCAGTAGTATCAGTGGGGCAGATACGCAGTATTTT; cdr3_aa: CASSISGADTQYF
d_call: NA; v_call: TRBV7-6; j_call: TRBJ1-2; clone_size: NA; cdr3_nt: TGTGCCAGCAGCTTAAACGCGGCCCATGGCTACACCTTC; cdr3_aa: CASSLNAAHGYTF
d_call: NA; v_call: TRBV11-3; j_call: TRBJ1-1; clone_size: many; cdr3_nt: TGTGCCAGTCAGGGGATAAAGAACACTGAAGCTTTCTTT; cdr3_aa: CASQGIKNTEAFF
d_call: NA; v_call: TRBV28; j_call: TRBJ2-5; clone_size: NA; cdr3_nt: TGTGCCAGCAGTTTCGCGGGGCAAGAGACCCAGTACTTC; cdr3_aa: CASSFAGQETQYF
d_call: TRBD1; v_call: TRBV29-1; j_call: TRBJ2-2; clone_size: NA; cdr3_nt: TGCAGCGTGATGACAGGGGGCGTGGGGGAGCTGTTTTTT; cdr3_aa: CSVMTGGVGELFF
d_call: TRBD1; v_call: TRBV4-2; j_call: TRBJ2-7; clone_size: many; cdr3_nt: TGTGCCAGCAGCCAAGAACGACAGGGGACCTACGAGCAGTACTTC; cdr3_aa: CASSQERQGTYEQYF
d_call: TRBD1; v_call: TRBV11-2; j_call: TRBJ1-2; clone_size: many; cdr3_nt: TGTGCCAGCAGACGGCCCGGGACAGTTAACTATGGCTACACCTTC; cdr3_aa: CASRRPGTVNYGYTF
d_call: NA; v_call: TRBV6-1; j_call: TRBJ1-5; clone_size: NA; cdr3_nt: TGTGCCAGCAGCCCCGACCGAGCTGCACAGCCCCAGCATTTT; cdr3_aa: CASSPDRAAQPQHF
d_call: NA; v_call: TRBV11-2; j_call: TRBJ1-6; clone_size: many; cdr3_nt: TGTGCCAGCAGCTTTAGAGGAGGAATGCTGGGCTCACCCCTCCACTTT; cdr3_aa: CASSFRGGMLGSPLHF
d_call: TRBD2; v_call: TRBV15; j_call: TRBJ2-5; clone_size: many; cdr3_nt: TGTGCCACCACCCTAGCGGGGTTGTCAACACAAGAGACCCAGTACTTC; cdr3_aa: CATTLAGLSTQETQYF
d_call: NA; v_call: TRBV7-2; j_call: TRBJ2-7; clone_size: many; cdr3_nt: TGTGCCAGCAGCTTGACTTCGGACTCCTATTACGAGCAGTACTTC; cdr3_aa: CASSLTSDSYYEQYF
d_call: NA; v_call: TRBV28; j_call: TRBJ1-5; clone_size: NA; cdr3_nt: TGTGCCAGCAGTTTTTCGGCCTCATCTCATAGCAATCAGCCCCAGCATTTT; cdr3_aa: CASSFSASSHSNQPQHF